This paragraph covers one TCR beta chain sequence. Per the authors' pipeline: The assay estimated nucleated cells by amplifying reference gene primers. The repertoire was sequenced with immunoSEQ multiplex PCR; TCRdb's copy has only in-frame clones and lacks some. V and J calls and clone size are given by that table; D and trimming were obtained from the DNA. The sample yields some 90,000 clones, around 90% seen once. This CDR3 comprises 14 residues. Germline loops: CDR1 SEHNR, CDR2 FQNEAQ (reference sequence). V shed 5 bases, J shed 7 bases, and the junction held 6 bases outside the gene matches. This record belongs to a study of blood T cell repertoires in COVID-19. Study-level background: PBMCs, B-cell-depleted T cells, or T cells were the source of the cDNA or gDNA that made up the material.

Sample: peripheral blood. The sequence came from a woman at least 80 years old with active or convalescent COVID-19. This chain uses TRBV7-9 with TRBJ2-7; 12 bases fit TRBD1. CDR3 in amino acids: CASSHRDRGREQYF. CDR3 coding DNA: TGTGCCAGCAGCCACCGGGACAGGGGGCGTGAGCAGTACTTC.